This entry lists 27 T cell receptor beta chains sequenced from one sample in a study of T cells after yellow fever vaccination. Using its own MiXCR run on the 5' RACE reads, TCRdb lists one record per CDR3 protein. This sample has 500,000 to 650,000 distinct CDR3 sequences, with 10% to 15% found just once. The sample in question was PBMCs, obtained on the day of the yellow fever booster vaccination. All receptors come from a man aged 30 to 45 who received the YFV17D yellow fever vaccine.

V gene TRBV2 combines with J gene TRBJ2-7; no definite D call. V lost 6 bases to trimming and J lost 0 bases, with 6 bases between them. The CDR3 is made up of 12 amino acids. Per germline, CDR1 SNHLY and CDR2 FYNNEI. The CDR3 loop reads CASRVLSYEQYF. DNA for the CDR3: TGTGCCAGCAGGGTCCTCTCCTACGAGCAGTACTTC.

This clonotype was observed at least ten times. J is TRBJ2-3 and V is TRBV5-1; 14 bases fit TRBD2. CDR1 is SGHRS, CDR2 YFSETQ, per germline. The CDR3 consists of 16 residues. V was pared by 1 base and J by 4 bases, with 2 bases of the junction left unmatched. The CDR3 nucleotides are TGCGCCAGCAGCTTGACGGGACTAGCGGGGGCAGATACGCAGTATTTT. Translating gives CASSLTGLAGADTQYF. The full variable domain, in which reference TRBV5-1 and TRBJ2-3 provide the parts outside the CDR3, is KAGVTQTPRYLIKTRGQQVTLSCSPISGHRSVSWYQQTPGQGLQFLFEYFSETQRNKGNFPGRFSGRQFSNSRSEMNVSTLELGDSALYLCASSLTGLAGADTQYFGPGTRLTVL.

J is TRBJ2-4 and V is TRBV9; D possibly corresponds to TRBD2 (6 bases). The CDR3 is 16 residues long. V lost 0 bases and J lost 3, with 13 bases in between. The germline gives CDR1 SGDLS, CDR2 YYNGEE. CDR3 sequence: CASSVGGQGGKNIQYF. The CDR3 DNA follows: TGTGCCAGCAGCGTAGGCGGCCAGGGAGGCAAAAACATTCAGTACTTC.

V is TRBV10-3 and J is TRBJ2-7; a weak D match, TRBD2 (5 bases). Germline loops: CDR1 ENHRY, CDR2 SYGVKD. The CDR3 is 14 residues long. V shed 4 bases and J shed 2 bases, with 12 bases lying between them. CDR3 sequence: CAISVDVGTYEQYF. In nucleotides, the CDR3 is TGTGCCATCAGTGTAGATGTCGGGACCTACGAGCAGTACTTC.

This clonotype appeared a few times. The chain recombines TRBV3-1 with TRBJ2-7, with TRBD2 identical over 10 bases. The V and J ends lost 1 base and 3 bases, in that order; junction bases with no gene match: 6. The CDR3 runs 16 residues. Germline V gene data show CDR1 as LGHDT and CDR2 as YNNKEL (reference sequence). CDR3 coding DNA: TGTGCCAGCAGCCAAGGGGAGCTAGCGGGAGTCTACGAGCAGTACTTC. Its protein is CASSQGELAGVYEQYF.

The chain combines TRBV5-1 with TRBJ2-5, with 10 bases fitting TRBD2. J lost 2 bases, V lost 3 bases, and 7 bases had no gene match. Germline loops: CDR1 SGHRS, CDR2 YFSETQ. The CDR3 is 16 residues long. CDR3 protein: CASSWGTSAEQETQYF. As DNA, the CDR3 is TGCGCCAGCAGCTGGGGGACTAGCGCGGAACAAGAGACCCAGTACTTC.

Comments on this clonotype: At one boundary the junction diverges from the germline segment, which might be a read error. This sequence joins TRBV7-7 and TRBJ2-1; D is undetermined. Germline assignment: CDR1 SSHAT and CDR2 FNYEAQ (reference sequence). CDR3 length equals 14 residues. The CDR3 region has the DNA TGTGCTAGCAGCTTACTCCAGACGGCTAATGAGCAGTTCTTC. Translating gives CASSLLQTANEQFF.

The table lists this clonotype with a few counts. The chain recombines TRBV11-2 with TRBJ2-7; 8 nucleotides match TRBD1. The CDR3 consists of 15 residues. The V gene's germline CDR1 is SGHAT and CDR2 FQNNGV. With 1 base clipped from V and 4 bases from J, the junction kept 6 bases outside the gene matches. The CDR3 sequence: CASSLVPGGPYEQYF. DNA of the CDR3: TGTGCCAGCAGCTTAGTCCCAGGGGGCCCATACGAGCAGTACTTC.

Many counts were recorded for this clonotype. This chain joins TRBV10-3 and TRBJ2-5; unclear D gene. Deletions cut 0 bases from V and 5 bases from J, with 4 bases between. The germline CDR1 and CDR2 sequences are ENHRY and SYGVKD. CDR3 length equals 12 residues. CDR3 bases: TGTGCCATCAGTGAGTCTCTCGAGACCCAGTACTTC. Protein sequence: CAISESLETQYF.

The CDR3 nucleotides read TGCAGTGCTCGGGCCGGGGAACAAATTGGGGAGACCCAGTACTTC. Translated, it gives CSARAGEQIGETQYF. The V and J genes are TRBV20-1 and TRBJ2-5; tentatively, D is TRBD2 (5 bases). The CDR3 length is 15 residues. V was cut by 5 bases and J by 5 bases, with 21 bases left in between. Looked up from germline, CDR1 is DFQATT and CDR2 is SNEGSKA (reference sequence).

This clonotype has only a few counts. The chain employs TRBV12-3 or TRBV12-4 and TRBJ1-1, with D perhaps TRBD1 (5 bases). The V gene lost 3 bases and the J gene lost 6 bases, with 11 bases spanning the gap. This CDR3 is built from 13 residues. The CDR3 loop reads CASSFGRAPEAFF. As DNA, the CDR3 is TGTGCCAGCAGTTTCGGCAGGGCCCCTGAAGCTTTCTTT.

This clonotype was counted many times. The chain combines TRBV20-1 with TRBJ2-5; D gene ambiguous. Germline-derived CDR1 and CDR2 are DFQATT and SNEGSKA (reference sequence). Trimming shortened V by 3 bases and J by 2 bases, and 10 bases separated the two germline ends. The CDR3 is made up of 13 amino acids. DNA of the CDR3: TGCAGTGCTAGGCCGTTGGGTCAAGAGACCCAGTACTTC. It specifies CSARPLGQETQYF.

This clonotype has only a few counts. The chain joins TRBV7-2 to TRBJ2-3; unclear D gene. CDR1 is SGHTA, CDR2 FQGNSA, per germline. The CDR3 totals 14 residues. Trimming took off 3 bases at V and 2 bases at J, with 9 bases between the two ends. The CDR3 DNA reads TGTGCCAGCAGCTTCACAACTAACACAGATACGCAGTATTTT. Amino acid sequence: CASSFTTNTDTQYF. Full variable domain (missing parts from reference TRBV7-2 and TRBJ2-3): GAGVSQSPSNKVTEKGKDVELRCDPISGHTALYWYRQSLGQGLEFLIYFQGNSAPDKSGLPSDRFSAERTGGSVSTLTIQRTQQEDSAVYLCASSFTTNTDTQYFGPGTRLTVL.

The chain uses TRBV6-1 and TRBJ2-7, with 16 bases that match TRBD2. Germline values: CDR1 MNHNS, CDR2 SASEGT. The V gene end was trimmed by 5 bases and the J gene end by 2 bases; junction bases not matched to a gene: 9. The CDR3 has 18 residues. CDR3 amino acids: CASSPPGGLAGGPYEQYF. DNA of the CDR3: TGTGCCAGCAGTCCGCCGGGGGGACTAGCGGGAGGGCCCTACGAGCAGTACTTC.

This clonotype has just a few counts. The J gene is TRBJ1-2, the V gene TRBV6-5; D ambiguous. This CDR3 has 16 residues. Trimming removed 0 bases from V and 4 bases from J, with 15 bases in between. Germline V gene sequence: CDR1 MNHEY, CDR2 SVGAGI. The CDR3, as DNA: TGTGCCAGCAGTTACTCGAGCACCGAAGCCGGCTATGGCTACACCTTC. It codes for CASSYSSTEAGYGYTF.

This clonotype was counted at least ten times. V usage is TRBV7-2 and J usage is TRBJ1-2; 8 bases agree with TRBD1. Looked up from germline, CDR1 is SGHTA and CDR2 is FQGNSA. V shed 7 bases and J 7 bases; nucleotides not matched to a gene: 11. This CDR3 comprises 14 residues. CDR3 residues: CASNEFRGPGGYTF. CDR3 in DNA: TGTGCCAGCAACGAATTCAGGGGGCCTGGTGGCTACACCTTC. The variable domain in full, with the rest retrieved from reference TRBV7-2 and TRBJ1-2, is GAGVSQSPSNKVTEKGKDVELRCDPISGHTALYWYRQSLGQGLEFLIYFQGNSAPDKSGLPSDRFSAERTGGSVSTLTIQRTQQEDSAVYLCASNEFRGPGGYTFGSGTRLTVV.

This clonotype was recorded at least ten times. The rearrangement uses TRBV5-1 and TRBJ2-4; D ambiguous. The CDR3 spans 15 residues. Germline CDR1 reads SGHRS; CDR2 reads YFSETQ. The ends were cut back, 0 bases at V and 0 bases at J, with 7 bases in the middle. CDR3 bases: TGCGCCAGCAGCTTGGGCCTCTTAGCCAAAAACATTCAGTACTTC. Its protein is CASSLGLLAKNIQYF.

The V gene is TRBV25-1, the J gene TRBJ2-5; D gene ambiguous. The CDR3 length is 17 residues. The ends were cut back, 2 bases at V and 4 bases at J, with 20 bases in the middle. From germline, CDR1 is MGHDK and CDR2 SYGVNS. This CDR3 reads CASSEPGCRFARETQYF. DNA for the CDR3: TGTGCCAGCAGTGAACCAGGTTGCCGTTTTGCCCGAGAGACCCAGTACTTC.

The V and J genes are TRBV30 and TRBJ1-1; maybe TRBD1 (6 bases). The ends were cut back, 2 bases at V and 5 bases at J, with 18 bases in the middle. Looked up from germline, CDR1 is GTSNPN and CDR2 is SVGIG (reference sequence). The CDR3 is 15 amino acids. CDR3 in amino acids: CAWSLRGGARTEAFF. The CDR3 region has the DNA TGTGCCTGGAGTCTCCGGGGGGGCGCGAGAACTGAAGCTTTCTTT.

CDR3 sequence (DNA): TGTGCCAGCAGTTCGACAGGGTATAGGGGTAATTCACCCCTCCACTTT. This encodes CASSSTGYRGNSPLHF. V gene TRBV27 combines with J gene TRBJ1-6, with TRBD1 matching 7 bases. The CDR3 has 16 residues. The J segment lost 6 bases and the V segment lost 4 bases, leaving 9 bases of the junction unmatched. Germline-derived CDR1 and CDR2 are MNHEY and SMNVEV (reference sequence).

This clonotype was observed a handful of times. V gene TRBV9 combines with J gene TRBJ2-5, with D possibly called TRBD1 or TRBD2 (7 bases each). The V end lost 4 bases, the J end lost 2 bases, and 33 bases lay between the germline ends. CDR3 length: 21 amino acids. Looked up from germline, CDR1 is SGDLS and CDR2 is YYNGEE. The CDR3 loop is CASSPTQGVIDISSGQETQYF. The CDR3, as DNA: TGTGCCAGCAGCCCTACCCAGGGGGTCATCGATATCTCTAGCGGTCAAGAGACCCAGTACTTC.

There are a few counts of this clonotype. The J gene is TRBJ2-7, the V gene TRBV27; D is ambiguous. CDR1 MNHEY and CDR2 SMNVEV come from the germline V gene (reference sequence). This CDR3 is built from 13 residues. V lost 0 bases, J lost 3 bases, and 6 bases lay in between. CDR3 bases: TGTGCCAGCAGTTTATCGGAGAGCTACGAGCAGTACTTC. Residues: CASSLSESYEQYF.

The genes are TRBV7-8 and TRBJ2-7, with a tentative D call TRBD2 (6 bases). With 2 bases removed from V and 0 bases from J, the gap between germline ends came to 8 bases. The CDR3 contains 14 residues. From germline, CDR1 is SGHVS and CDR2 FQNEAQ. The CDR3 region is CASSLLAASYEQYF. CDR3 DNA: TGTGCCAGCAGCTTATTAGCGGCCTCCTACGAGCAGTACTTC. The full variable domain, rest sourced from reference TRBV7-8 and TRBJ2-7, is GAGVSQSPRYKVAKRGQDVALRCDPISGHVSLFWYQQALGQGPEFLTYFQNEAQLDKSGLPSDRFFAERPEGSVSTLKIQRTQQEDSAVYLCASSLLAASYEQYFGPGTRLTVT.

This clonotype was counted between two and nine times. The chain recombines TRBV29-1 with TRBJ2-1; the match to TRBD2 covers 8 bases. With V trimmed by 3 bases and J by 2 bases, 3 bases remained unmatched. The CDR3 is made up of 14 amino acids. CDR1 and CDR2 from the germline V gene are SQVTM and ANQGSEA. The CDR3 DNA sequence: TGCAGCGTTGATGTCGGGAGGGCCTACAATGAGCAGTTCTTC. It specifies CSVDVGRAYNEQFF.

The rearrangement joins TRBV7-6 to TRBJ2-5, with D hard to call. Germline assignment: CDR1 SGHVS and CDR2 FNYEAQ. The length of the CDR3 is 14 residues. Trimming pared 5 bases from V and 4 bases from J, leaving 14 bases between. CDR3 region: CASSPTTPGETQYF. The CDR3 bases are TGTGCCAGCAGCCCTACAACACCAGGAGAGACCCAGTACTTC.

The chain couples TRBV6-1 to TRBJ2-3, with D unclear. The V and J ends lost 7 bases and 2 bases respectively, with 13 bases between them. Germline lookup yields CDR1 MNHNS and CDR2 SASEGT. This CDR3 has 14 amino acids. The CDR3 DNA sequence: TGTGCCAGCATGGCCCGGCCCTACACAGATACGCAGTATTTT. It is translated as CASMARPYTDTQYF.

This chain joins TRBV19 and TRBJ1-1, with a possible D match to TRBD1 (6 bases). Trimming removed 5 bases from V and 0 bases from J, with 10 bases in between. The CDR3 is made up of 14 amino acids. Germline assignment: CDR1 LNHDA and CDR2 SQIVND (reference sequence). CDR3 nucleotide sequence: TGTGCCAGTAGTTACTCAGGGGTGAACACTGAAGCTTTCTTT. Its protein product is CASSYSGVNTEAFF.